This note documents a single T cell receptor beta chain sequence. Its specificity is not known. The junction and the germline gene differ at one end; a read error may be behind it. The CDR3 length is 15 residues. Germline lookup yields CDR1 LGHDT and CDR2 YNNKEL (reference sequence). The sample is drawn from a study of metastatic and nonmetastatic thyroid tumors. Study-wide context: Patients with malignant and benign thyroid disease provided blood and tumor or nodule tissue, whose repertoires were compared. Regarding the study as a whole: Within blood and tumor, benign nodules reportedly had significantly lower TCR beta diversity than malignant thyroid tumors did.

Ahead of thyroid surgery, no patient had received treatment of any kind. TCRdb re-called clones from the PCR reads using MiXCR. The sample consists of some 14,000 clones, under 35% of them appearing once. Material for sequencing was blood. The TCR sequence derives from a female donor with papillary thyroid cancer or a benign thyroid nodule (not recorded which). Some clones in this sample may be carry-over from other donors' samples. The rearrangement joins TRBV3-1 to TRBJ2-1, with unresolved D. In DNA form, the CDR3 reads TGTGCCAGCAGTCCAGACATGTGGTCCTACAATGATCAGTTCTTC. Translated: CASSPDMWSYNDQFF.